This TCR beta chain was obtained from a study of T cell repertoires in cytomegalovirus infection. In the study overall: Newly reported HLA-C-restricted and thoroughly characterized HLA-B-restricted CMV epitopes were employed. A matching HLA type, together with CMV infection, was signaled by public TCR beta signatures.

Study-level findings and limits: Ex vivo, HLA-C-restricted CMV-specific TCR beta clonotypes prevailed over the rest of the response. Individuals carrying CMV plus the relevant HLA were identified by cumulative frequency of public TCR beta families.

Trimming cost V 1 base and J 5 bases, with 12 bases left between them. Germline V gene sequence: CDR1 SGHTA, CDR2 FQGNSA. There are 16 residues in the CDR3. TCRdb reprocessed the reads via MiXCR and lists one record per CDR3 protein. The sample holds approximately 150,000 distinct CDR3 sequences, roughly 21% seen once. This clonotype occurred a few times. Its antigen is undetermined. The receptor comes from a human donor in good health (CMV status not recorded). Some clones in this sample may be carry-over from other donors' samples. The sample in question was CD8+ T cells from cultured PBMCs, obtained from culture after CMV antigen stimulation. V is TRBV7-2 and J is TRBJ1-6; D might be TRBD1 (6 bases). CDR3 in amino acids: CASSLVDRSNNSPLHF. CDR3 nucleotide sequence: TGTGCCAGCAGCTTAGTGGACAGATCTAATAATTCACCCCTCCACTTT.